This TCR beta chain was recovered during a study of tumor-infiltrating lymphocytes in oesophageal squamous cell carcinoma. Germline V gene data show CDR1 as SEHNR and CDR2 as FQNEAQ (reference sequence). The CDR3 runs to 12 residues. TCRdb passed the PCR reads through MiXCR, listing each CDR3 protein once. The sample shows 8,000 to 13,000 distinct CDR3 sequences, less than 75% of them seen only once. With respect to this clonotype: Possible read error: a much larger clone is one base away.

The rearrangement links TRBV7-9 to TRBJ2-5, with a weak D call TRBD1 (5 bases). The DNA end is a closer match to TRBJ2-1, so the J assignment may be wrong. Sequenced sample: esophageal tumor tissue. The receptor's source is a female donor with esophageal squamous cell carcinoma. The CDR3 sequence is CASSYRYSEQFF. CDR3 sequence (DNA): TGTGCCAGCAGCTACAGGTACAGTGAGCAGTTCTTC.